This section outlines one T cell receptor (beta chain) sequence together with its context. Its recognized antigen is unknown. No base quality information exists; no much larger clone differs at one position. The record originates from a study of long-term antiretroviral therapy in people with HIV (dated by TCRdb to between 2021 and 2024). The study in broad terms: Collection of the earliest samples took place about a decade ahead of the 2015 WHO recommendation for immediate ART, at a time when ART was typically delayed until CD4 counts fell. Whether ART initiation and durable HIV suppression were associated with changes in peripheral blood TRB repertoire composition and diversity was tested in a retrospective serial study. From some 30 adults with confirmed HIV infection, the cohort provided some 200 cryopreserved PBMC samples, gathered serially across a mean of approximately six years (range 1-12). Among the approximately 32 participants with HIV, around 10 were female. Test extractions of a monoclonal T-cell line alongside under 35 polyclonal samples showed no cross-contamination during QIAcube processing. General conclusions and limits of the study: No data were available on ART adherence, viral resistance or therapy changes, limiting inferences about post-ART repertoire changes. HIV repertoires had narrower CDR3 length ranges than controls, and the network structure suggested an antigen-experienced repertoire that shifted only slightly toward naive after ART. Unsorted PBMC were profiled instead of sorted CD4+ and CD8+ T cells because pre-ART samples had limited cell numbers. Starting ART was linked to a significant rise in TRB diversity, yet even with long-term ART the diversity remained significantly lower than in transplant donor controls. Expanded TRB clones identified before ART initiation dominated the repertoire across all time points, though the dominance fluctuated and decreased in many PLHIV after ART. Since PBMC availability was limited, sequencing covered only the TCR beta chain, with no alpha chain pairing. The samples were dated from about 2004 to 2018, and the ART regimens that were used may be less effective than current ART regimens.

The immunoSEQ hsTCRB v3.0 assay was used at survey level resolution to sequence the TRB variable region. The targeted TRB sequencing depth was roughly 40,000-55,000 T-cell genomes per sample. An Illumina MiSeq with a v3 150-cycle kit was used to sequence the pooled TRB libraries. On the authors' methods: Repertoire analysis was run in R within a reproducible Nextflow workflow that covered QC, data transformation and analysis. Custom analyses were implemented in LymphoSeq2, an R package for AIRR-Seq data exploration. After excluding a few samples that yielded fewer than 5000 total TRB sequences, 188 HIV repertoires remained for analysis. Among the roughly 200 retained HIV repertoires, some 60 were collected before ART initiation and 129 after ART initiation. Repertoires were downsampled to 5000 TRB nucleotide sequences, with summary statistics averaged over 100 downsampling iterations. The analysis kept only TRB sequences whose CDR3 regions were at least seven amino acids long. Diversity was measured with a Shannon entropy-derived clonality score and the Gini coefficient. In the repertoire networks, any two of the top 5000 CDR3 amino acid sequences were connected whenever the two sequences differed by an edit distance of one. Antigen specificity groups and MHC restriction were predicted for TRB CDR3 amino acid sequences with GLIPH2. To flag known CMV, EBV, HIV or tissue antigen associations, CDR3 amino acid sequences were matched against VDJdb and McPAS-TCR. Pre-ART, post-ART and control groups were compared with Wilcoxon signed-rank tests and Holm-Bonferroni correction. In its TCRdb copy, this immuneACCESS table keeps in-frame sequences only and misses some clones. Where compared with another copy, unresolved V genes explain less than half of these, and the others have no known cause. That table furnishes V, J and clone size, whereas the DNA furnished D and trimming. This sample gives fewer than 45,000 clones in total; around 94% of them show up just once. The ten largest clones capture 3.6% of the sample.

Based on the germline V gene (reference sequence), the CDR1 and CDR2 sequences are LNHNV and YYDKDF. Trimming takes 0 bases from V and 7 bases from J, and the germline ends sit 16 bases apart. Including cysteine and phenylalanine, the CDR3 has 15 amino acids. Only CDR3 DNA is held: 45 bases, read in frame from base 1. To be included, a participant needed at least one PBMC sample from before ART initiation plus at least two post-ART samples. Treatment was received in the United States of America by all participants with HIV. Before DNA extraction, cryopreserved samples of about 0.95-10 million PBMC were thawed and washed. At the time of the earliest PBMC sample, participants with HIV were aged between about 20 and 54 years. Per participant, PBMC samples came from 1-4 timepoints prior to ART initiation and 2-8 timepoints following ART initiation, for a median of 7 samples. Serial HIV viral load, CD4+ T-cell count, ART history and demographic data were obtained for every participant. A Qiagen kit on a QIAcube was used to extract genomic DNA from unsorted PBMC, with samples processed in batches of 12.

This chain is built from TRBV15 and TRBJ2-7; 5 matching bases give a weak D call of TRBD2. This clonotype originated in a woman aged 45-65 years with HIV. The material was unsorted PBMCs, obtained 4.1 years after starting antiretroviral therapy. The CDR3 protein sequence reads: CATSRDEGLGVEQYF. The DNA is TGTGCCACCAGCAGAGATGAGGGCCTCGGAGTTGAGCAGTACTTC. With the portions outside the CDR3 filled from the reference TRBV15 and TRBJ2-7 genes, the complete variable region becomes DAMVIQNPRYQVTQFGKPVTLSCSQTLNHNVMYWYQQKSSQAPKLLFHYYDKDFNNEADTPDNFQSRRPNTSFCFLDIRSPGLGDTAMYLCATSRDEGLGVEQYFGPGTRLTVT.